This TCR beta chain was identified in a study of cytomegalovirus exposure and HLA in healthy donors. Study overall: HLA-typed donors contributed some 83 million unique TCRs, which were held in an early data release.

Concerning this clone: Antigen specificity is unknown.

The CDR3 spans 14 residues. Per the germline V gene, CDR1 is SGHNT and CDR2 is YYREEE (reference sequence). The ends lost 0 bases at V and 3 bases at J; junction bases unmatched: 2. Findings of the study overall: Sequencing probably produced one cluster of sequence variants that were highly shared. CMV antigen specificity of three CMV-associated chains was confirmed in vitro.

The primer mix had 60 Vbeta and 13 Jbeta primers. Here immunoSEQ multiplex PCR was the method, and the copy in TCRdb shows in-frame clones only, minus some. The table includes more than 40,000 clones, over 70% detected once. The chain links TRBV5-4 to TRBJ1-2, with TRBD1 identical over 7 bases. The TCR sequence derives from a man aged 45-65 years in good health and CMV-seronegative. Sequencing was done on a sample of PBMCs. CDR3 protein: CASSLGQGHYGYTF. CDR3 sequence (DNA): TGTGCCAGCAGCTTGGGACAGGGCCACTATGGCTACACCTTC.